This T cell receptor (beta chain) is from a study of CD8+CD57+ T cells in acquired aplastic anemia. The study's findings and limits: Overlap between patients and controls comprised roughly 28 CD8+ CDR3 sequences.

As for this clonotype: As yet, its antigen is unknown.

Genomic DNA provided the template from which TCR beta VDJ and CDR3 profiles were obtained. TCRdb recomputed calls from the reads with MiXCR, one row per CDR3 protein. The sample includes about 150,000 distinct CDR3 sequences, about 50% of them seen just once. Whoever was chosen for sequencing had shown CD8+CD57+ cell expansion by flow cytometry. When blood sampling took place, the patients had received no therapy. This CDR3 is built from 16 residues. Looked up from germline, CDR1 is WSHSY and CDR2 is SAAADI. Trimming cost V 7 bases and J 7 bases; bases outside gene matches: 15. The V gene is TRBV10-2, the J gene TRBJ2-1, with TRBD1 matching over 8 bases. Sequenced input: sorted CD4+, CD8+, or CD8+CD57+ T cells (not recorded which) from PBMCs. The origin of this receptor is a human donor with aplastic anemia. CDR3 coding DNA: TGCGCCAGCATTACATGGGGCCAGGGGGCTTCGAATGAGCAGTTCTTC. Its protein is CASITWGQGASNEQFF.